This TCR beta chain was captured by sequencing in a study of esophageal squamous cell carcinoma under preoperative chemotherapy. V lost 1 base and J lost 13, with 20 bases in between. The CDR3 totals 15 residues. The germline V gene has CDR1 MNHNS and CDR2 SASEGT. The time point was: before preoperative PTX-NDP chemotherapy. This clonotype was seen a few times. This may be a read error: a much more frequent sequence differs by one nucleotide. In TCRdb, the PCR reads were re-called with MiXCR into one record per CDR3 protein. This sample carries roughly 30,000 distinct CDR3 sequences, about half of them seen once, and the ten largest clones take roughly 12%.

The sample here was taken from a patient given preoperative chemotherapy. The sequence was collected from a human donor with esophageal squamous cell carcinoma. The donor label of this sample is uncertain. The chain carries TRBV6-1 and TRBJ2-1; D is ambiguous. DNA for the CDR3: TGTGCCAGCAGTGAAGGATCCATAGCCAAAAACATTCAGTTCTTC. Its translation is CASSEGSIAKNIQFF.